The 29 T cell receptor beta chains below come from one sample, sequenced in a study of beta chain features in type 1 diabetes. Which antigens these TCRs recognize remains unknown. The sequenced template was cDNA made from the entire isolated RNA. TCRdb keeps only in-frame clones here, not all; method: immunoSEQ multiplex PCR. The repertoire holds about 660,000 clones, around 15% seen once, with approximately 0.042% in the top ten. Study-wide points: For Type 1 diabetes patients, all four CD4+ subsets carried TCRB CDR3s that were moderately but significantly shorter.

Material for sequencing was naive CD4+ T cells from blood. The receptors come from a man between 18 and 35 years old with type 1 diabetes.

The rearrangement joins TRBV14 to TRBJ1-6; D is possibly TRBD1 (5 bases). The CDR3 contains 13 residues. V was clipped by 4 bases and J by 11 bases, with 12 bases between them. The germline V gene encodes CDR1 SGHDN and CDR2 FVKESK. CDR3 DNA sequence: TGTGCCAGCAGCCGGGGGTTTCTGGCACCCCTCCACTTT. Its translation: CASSRGFLAPLHF.

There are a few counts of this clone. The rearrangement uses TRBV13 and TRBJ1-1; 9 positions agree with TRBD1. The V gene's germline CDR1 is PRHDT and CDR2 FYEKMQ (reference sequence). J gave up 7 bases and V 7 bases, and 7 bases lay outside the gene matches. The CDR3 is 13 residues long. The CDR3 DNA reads TGTGCCAGCACCCACAGGGGGCCCGTTGAAGCTTTCTTT. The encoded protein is CASTHRGPVEAFF.

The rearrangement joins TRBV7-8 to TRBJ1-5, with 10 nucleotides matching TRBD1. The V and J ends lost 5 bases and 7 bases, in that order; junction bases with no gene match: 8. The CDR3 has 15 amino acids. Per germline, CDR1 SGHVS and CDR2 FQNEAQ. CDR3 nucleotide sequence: TGTGCCAGCAGCCTACGGGACAGGGGCGGCCAGCCCCAGCATTTT. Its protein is CASSLRDRGGQPQHF.

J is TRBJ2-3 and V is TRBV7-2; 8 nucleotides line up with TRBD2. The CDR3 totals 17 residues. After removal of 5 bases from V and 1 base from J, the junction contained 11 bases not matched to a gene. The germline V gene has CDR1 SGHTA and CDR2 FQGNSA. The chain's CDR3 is CASSPPGAGGGTDTQYF. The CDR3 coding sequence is TGTGCCAGCAGCCCTCCGGGGGCGGGGGGCGGCACAGATACGCAGTATTTT.

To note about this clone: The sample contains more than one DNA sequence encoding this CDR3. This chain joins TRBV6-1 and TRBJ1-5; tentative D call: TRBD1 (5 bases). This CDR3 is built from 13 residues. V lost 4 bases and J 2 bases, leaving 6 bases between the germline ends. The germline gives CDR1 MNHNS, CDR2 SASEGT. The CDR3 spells CASSAGGNQPQHF. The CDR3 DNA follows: TGTGCCAGCAGTGCGGGGGGCAATCAGCCCCAGCATTTT.

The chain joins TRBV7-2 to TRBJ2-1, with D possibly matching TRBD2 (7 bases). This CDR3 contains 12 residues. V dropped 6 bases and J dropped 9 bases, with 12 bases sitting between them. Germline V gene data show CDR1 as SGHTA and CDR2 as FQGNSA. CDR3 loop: CASRQRGGEQFF. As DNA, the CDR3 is TGTGCCAGCAGACAGAGGGGGGGTGAGCAGTTCTTC.

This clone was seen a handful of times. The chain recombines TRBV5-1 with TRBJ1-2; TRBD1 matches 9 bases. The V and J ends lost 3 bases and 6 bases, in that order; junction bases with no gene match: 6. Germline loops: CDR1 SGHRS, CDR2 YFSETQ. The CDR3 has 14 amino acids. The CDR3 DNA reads TGCGCCAGCAGCTGGGACAGGGCCAGTGATGGCTACACCTTC. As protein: CASSWDRASDGYTF.

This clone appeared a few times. The CDR3 DNA reads TGCGCCAGCAGTGGACCAGCGGGAGGGAGCTACGAGCAGTACTTC. The encoded protein is CASSGPAGGSYEQYF. V usage is TRBV10-1 and J usage is TRBJ2-7; 10 bases line up with TRBD2. Germline V CDR1 and CDR2: WNHNN, SYGVQD (reference sequence). The junction had 6 bases not matched to a gene; V was cut back by 4 bases and J by 3 bases. The CDR3 has 15 amino acids.

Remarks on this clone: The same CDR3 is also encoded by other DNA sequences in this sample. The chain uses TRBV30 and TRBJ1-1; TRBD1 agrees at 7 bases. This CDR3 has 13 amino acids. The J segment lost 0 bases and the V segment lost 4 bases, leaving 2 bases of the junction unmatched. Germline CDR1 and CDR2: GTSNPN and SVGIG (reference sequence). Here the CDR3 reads CAWMGQLNTEAFF. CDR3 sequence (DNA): TGTGCCTGGATGGGACAGTTGAACACTGAAGCTTTCTTT.

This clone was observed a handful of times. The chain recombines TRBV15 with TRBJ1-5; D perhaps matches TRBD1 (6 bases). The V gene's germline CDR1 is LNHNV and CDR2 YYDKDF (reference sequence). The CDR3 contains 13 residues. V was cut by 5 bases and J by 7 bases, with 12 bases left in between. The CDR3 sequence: CATSLNRVQPQHF. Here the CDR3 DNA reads TGTGCCACCAGCCTGAACAGGGTCCAGCCCCAGCATTTT.

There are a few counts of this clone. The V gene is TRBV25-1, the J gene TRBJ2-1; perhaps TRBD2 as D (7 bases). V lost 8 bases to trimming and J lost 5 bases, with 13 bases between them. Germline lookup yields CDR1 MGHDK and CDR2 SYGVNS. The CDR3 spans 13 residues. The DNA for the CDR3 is TGTGCCAGCGCCATCGGGGGGCACAATGAGCAGTTCTTC. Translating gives CASAIGGHNEQFF.

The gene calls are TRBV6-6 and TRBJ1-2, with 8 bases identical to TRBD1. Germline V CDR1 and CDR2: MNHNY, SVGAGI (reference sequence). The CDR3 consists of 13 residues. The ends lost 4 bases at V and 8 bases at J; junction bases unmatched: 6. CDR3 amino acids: CASSSGGPLGYTF. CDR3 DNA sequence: TGTGCCAGCAGTTCAGGGGGCCCCCTGGGCTACACCTTC.

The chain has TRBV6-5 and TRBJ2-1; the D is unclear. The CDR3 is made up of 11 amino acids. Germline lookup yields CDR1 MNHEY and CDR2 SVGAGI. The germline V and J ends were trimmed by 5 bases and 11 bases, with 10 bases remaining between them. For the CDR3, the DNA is TGTGCCAGCAGTCCCAGGAGTCAGCAGTTCTTC. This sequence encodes CASSPRSQQFF.

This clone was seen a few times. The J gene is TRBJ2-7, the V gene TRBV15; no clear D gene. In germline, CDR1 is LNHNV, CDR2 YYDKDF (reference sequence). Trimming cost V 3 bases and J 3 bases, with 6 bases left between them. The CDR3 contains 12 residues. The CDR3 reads CATSSAGYEQYF. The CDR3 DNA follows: TGTGCCACCAGCAGCGCAGGCTACGAGCAGTACTTC.

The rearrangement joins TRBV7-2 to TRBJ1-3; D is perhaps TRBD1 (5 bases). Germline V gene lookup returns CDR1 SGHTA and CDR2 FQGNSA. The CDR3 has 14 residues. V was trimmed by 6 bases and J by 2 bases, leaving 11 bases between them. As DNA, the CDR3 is TGTGCCAGCAGTCCAGGGTACCCTGGAAACACCATATATTTT. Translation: CASSPGYPGNTIYF.

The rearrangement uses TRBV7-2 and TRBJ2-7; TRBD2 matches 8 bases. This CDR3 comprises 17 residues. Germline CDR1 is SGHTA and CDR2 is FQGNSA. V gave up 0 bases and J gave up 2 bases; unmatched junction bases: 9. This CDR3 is CASSLALSLADAYEQYF. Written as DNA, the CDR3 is TGTGCCAGCAGCTTAGCGCTGTCACTAGCGGACGCCTACGAGCAGTACTTC.

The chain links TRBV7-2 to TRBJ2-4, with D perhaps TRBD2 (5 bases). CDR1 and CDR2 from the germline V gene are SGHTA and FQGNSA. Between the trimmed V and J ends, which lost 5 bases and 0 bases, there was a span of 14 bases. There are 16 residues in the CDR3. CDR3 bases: TGTGCCAGCAGCCCGTTAGCGTCACTAGCCAAAAACATTCAGTACTTC. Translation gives CASSPLASLAKNIQYF.

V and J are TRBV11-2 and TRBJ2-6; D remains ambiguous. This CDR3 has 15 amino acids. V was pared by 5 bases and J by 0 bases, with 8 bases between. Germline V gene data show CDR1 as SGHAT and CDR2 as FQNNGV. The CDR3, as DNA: TGTGCCAGCAGCATGCGGAGCTCTGGGGCCAACGTCCTGACTTTC. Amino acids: CASSMRSSGANVLTF.

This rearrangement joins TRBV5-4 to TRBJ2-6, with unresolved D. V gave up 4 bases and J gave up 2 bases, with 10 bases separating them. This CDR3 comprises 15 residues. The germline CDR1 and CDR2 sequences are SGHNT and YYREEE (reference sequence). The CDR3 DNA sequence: TGTGCCAGCAGCCCAGTGACCCCTGGGGCCAACGTCCTGACTTTC. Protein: CASSPVTPGANVLTF.

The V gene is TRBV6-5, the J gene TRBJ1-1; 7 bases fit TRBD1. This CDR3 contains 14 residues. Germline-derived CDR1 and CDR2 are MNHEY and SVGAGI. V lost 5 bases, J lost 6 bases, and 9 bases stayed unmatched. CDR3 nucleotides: TGTGCCAGCAGTCAAAGGTGGACAGGAGCTGAAGCTTTCTTT. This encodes CASSQRWTGAEAFF.

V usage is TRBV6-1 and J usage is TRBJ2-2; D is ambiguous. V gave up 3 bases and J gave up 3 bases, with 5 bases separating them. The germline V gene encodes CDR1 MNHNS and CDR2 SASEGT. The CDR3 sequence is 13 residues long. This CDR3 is CASSEKYTGELFF. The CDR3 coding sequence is TGTGCCAGCAGTGAGAAATACACCGGGGAGCTGTTTTTT.

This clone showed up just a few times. This CDR3 reads CASSLDSPSTDTQYF. Here the CDR3 DNA reads TGCGCCAGCAGCCTGGACAGTCCTAGCACAGATACGCAGTATTTT. The chain joins TRBV5-1 to TRBJ2-3; D might be TRBD1 (6 bases). The CDR3 contains 15 residues. Germline values: CDR1 SGHRS, CDR2 YFSETQ. The V end lost 4 bases, the J end lost 0 bases, and 12 bases lay between the germline ends. Based on the CDR3 plus reference TRBV5-1 and TRBJ2-3, the full variable domain is KAGVTQTPRYLIKTRGQQVTLSCSPISGHRSVSWYQQTPGQGLQFLFEYFSETQRNKGNFPGRFSGRQFSNSRSEMNVSTLELGDSALYLCASSLDSPSTDTQYFGPGTRLTVL.

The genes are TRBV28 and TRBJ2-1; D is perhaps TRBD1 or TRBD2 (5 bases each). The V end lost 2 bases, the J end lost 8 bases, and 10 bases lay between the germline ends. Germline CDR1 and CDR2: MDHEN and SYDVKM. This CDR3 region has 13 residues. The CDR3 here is CASSLGREHEQFF. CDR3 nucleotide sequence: TGTGCCAGCAGTTTAGGCAGGGAGCATGAGCAGTTCTTC. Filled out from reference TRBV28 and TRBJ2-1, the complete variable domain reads DVKVTQSSRYLVKRTGEKVFLECVQDMDHENMFWYRQDPGLGLRLIYFSYDVKMKEKGDIPEGYSVSREKKERFSLILESASTNQTSMYLCASSLGREHEQFFGPGTRLTVL.

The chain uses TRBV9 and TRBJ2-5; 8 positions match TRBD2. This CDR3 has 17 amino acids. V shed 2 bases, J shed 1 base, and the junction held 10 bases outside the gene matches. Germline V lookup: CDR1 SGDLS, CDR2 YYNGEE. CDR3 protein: CASSVTSGRGVQETQYF. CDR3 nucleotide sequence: TGTGCCAGCAGCGTGACCTCGGGGCGGGGGGTCCAAGAGACCCAGTACTTC.

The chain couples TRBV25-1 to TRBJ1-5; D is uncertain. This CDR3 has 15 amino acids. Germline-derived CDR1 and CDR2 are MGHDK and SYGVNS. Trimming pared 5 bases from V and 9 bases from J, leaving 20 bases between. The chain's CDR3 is CASSSYPVSLRPQHF. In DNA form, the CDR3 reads TGTGCCAGCAGTTCTTACCCCGTATCTTTGAGGCCCCAGCATTTT. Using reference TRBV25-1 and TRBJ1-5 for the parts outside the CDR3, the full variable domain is EADIYQTPRYLVIGTGKKITLECSQTMGHDKMYWYQQDPGMELHLIHYSYGVNSTEKGDLSSESTVSRIRTEHFPLTLESARPSHTSQYLCASSSYPVSLRPQHFGDGTRLSIL.

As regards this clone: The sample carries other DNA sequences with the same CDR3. The CDR3 DNA sequence: TGTGCCAGTCGGGCCGGTCCGCAAGAGACCCAGTACTTC. Its protein product is CASRAGPQETQYF. J is TRBJ2-5 and V is TRBV7-9; D gene ambiguous. Germline values: CDR1 SEHNR, CDR2 FQNEAQ (reference sequence). The V gene lost 9 bases and the J gene lost 2 bases, with 13 bases spanning the gap. This CDR3 has 13 residues.

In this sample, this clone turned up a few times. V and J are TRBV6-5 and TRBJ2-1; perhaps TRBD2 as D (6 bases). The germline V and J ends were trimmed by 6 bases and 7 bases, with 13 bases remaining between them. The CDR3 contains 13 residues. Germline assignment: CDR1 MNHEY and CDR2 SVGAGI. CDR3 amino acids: CASSLGTRNEQFF. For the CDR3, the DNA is TGTGCCAGCAGCCTCGGGACTCGTAATGAGCAGTTCTTC.

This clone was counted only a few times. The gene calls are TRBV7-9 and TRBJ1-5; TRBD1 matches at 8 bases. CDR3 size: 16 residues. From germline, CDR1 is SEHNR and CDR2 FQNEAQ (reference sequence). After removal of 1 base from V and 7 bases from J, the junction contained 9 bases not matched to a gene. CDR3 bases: TGTGCCAGCAGCTTAGACCGGGGACAGGCGAGGCAGCCCCAGCATTTT. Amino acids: CASSLDRGQARQPQHF.

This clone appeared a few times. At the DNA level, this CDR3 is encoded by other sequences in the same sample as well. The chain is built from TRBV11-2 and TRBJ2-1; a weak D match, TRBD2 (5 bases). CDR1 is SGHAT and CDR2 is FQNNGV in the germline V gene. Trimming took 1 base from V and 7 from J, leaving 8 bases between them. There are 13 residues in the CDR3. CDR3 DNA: TGTGCCAGCAGCTTAGGGCTAGCAAATGAGCAGTTCTTC. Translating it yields CASSLGLANEQFF.